This TCR beta chain was observed in a study of cytomegalovirus exposure and HLA in healthy donors. Turning to the study itself: Sequencing of 150 million to 200 million T cells in an earlier analysis found around 100 million unique TCR beta sequences. Study-wide findings and caveats: Sequencing likely generated an artifact that appeared as a cluster of highly shared sequence variants. In a later analysis, productive TCRs from donors in an Asian-associated ancestry cluster reportedly carried fewer N-insertions than the cohort mean. Under in vitro conditions, three CMV-associated chains were confirmed as specific for CMV antigens.

The primer mix had 60 Vbeta and 13 Jbeta primers. TCRdb's table, derived via immunoSEQ multiplex PCR, lists solely in-frame clones and lacks some. The sample yields around 200,000 clones, about 62% seen once. About this clone: Its target is not known.

The origin of this receptor is a man between 35 and 55 years old in good health and CMV-seronegative. Sequenced sample: PBMCs.

CDR3 DNA: TGTGCCATCACTAGGCGGGGTAGCAATCAGCCCCAGCATTTT. Translation gives CAITRRGSNQPQHF. The chain uses TRBV6-1 and TRBJ1-5, with unresolved D. CDR1 is MNHNS and CDR2 is SASEGT in the germline V gene. Trimming shortened V by 10 bases and J by 0 bases, and 13 bases separated the two germline ends. The CDR3 has 14 residues.